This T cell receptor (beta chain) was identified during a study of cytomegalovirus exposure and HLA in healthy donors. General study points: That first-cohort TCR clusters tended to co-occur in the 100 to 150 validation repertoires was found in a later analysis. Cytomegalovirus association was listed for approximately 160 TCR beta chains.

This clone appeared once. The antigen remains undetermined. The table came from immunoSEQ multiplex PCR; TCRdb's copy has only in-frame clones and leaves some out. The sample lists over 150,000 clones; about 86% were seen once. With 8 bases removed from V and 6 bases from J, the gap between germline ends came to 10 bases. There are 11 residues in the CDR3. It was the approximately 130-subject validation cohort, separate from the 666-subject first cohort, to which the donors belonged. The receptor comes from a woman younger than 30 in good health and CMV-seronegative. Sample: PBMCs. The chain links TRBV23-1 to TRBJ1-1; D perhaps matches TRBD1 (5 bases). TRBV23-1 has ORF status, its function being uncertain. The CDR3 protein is CASWGDAEAFF. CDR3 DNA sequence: TGCGCCAGCTGGGGGGACGCTGAAGCTTTCTTT.